Following are 22 T cell receptor beta chains from one sample sequenced in a study of response to subunit inactivated influenza vaccine. MiXCR, applied by TCRdb to the RT-PCR reads, yields one record per CDR3 protein. The repertoire holds roughly 700,000 distinct CDR3 sequences, with approximately 15% as singletons. The sample consisted of PBMCs from blood, taken roughly 15 days before vaccination. These receptors came from a man aged 45-60 years who received an inactivated influenza vaccine.

The genes are TRBV18 and TRBJ2-7; the match to TRBD1 covers 11 bases. Trimming cost V 1 base and J 2 bases; bases outside gene matches: 7. The CDR3 is 17 residues long. Germline V gene sequence: CDR1 KGHSH, CDR2 LQKENI. The CDR3 coding sequence is TGTGCCAGCTCACCACTAATACCGGGACAGGGGGCCTACGAGCAGTACTTC. As protein: CASSPLIPGQGAYEQYF.

This clonotype was counted only a few times. This rearrangement joins TRBV7-6 to TRBJ2-1; 7 bases map to TRBD2. Germline lookup yields CDR1 SGHVS and CDR2 FNYEAQ. J lost 9 bases, V lost 7 bases, and 12 bases had no gene match. The length of the CDR3 is 14 residues. The CDR3 here is CASTSAMGGTEQFF. The CDR3 nucleotides read TGTGCCAGCACCTCGGCCATGGGAGGGACTGAGCAGTTCTTC.

In this sample, this clonotype turned up a few times. This chain links TRBV7-8 with TRBJ1-5; 8 bases map to TRBD1. The CDR3 loop spans 14 amino acids. The germline V gene encodes CDR1 SGHVS and CDR2 FQNEAQ. Trimming took 5 bases from V and 7 from J; bases not matched to a gene: 7. The CDR3 is CASSHRTGHQPQHF. The CDR3 coding sequence is TGTGCCAGCAGCCACCGGACAGGGCACCAGCCCCAGCATTTT. Variable domain in full (rest from reference TRBV7-8 and TRBJ1-5): GAGVSQSPRYKVAKRGQDVALRCDPISGHVSLFWYQQALGQGPEFLTYFQNEAQLDKSGLPSDRFFAERPEGSVSTLKIQRTQQEDSAVYLCASSHRTGHQPQHFGDGTRLSIL.

The gene calls are TRBV10-3 and TRBJ2-2; D may be TRBD2 (5 bases). In germline, CDR1 is ENHRY, CDR2 SYGVKD. This CDR3 has 15 residues. V was pared by 4 bases and J by 3 bases, with 12 bases between. CDR3 DNA sequence: TGTGCCATCAGTGGGACTCGGGCGGACACCGGGGAGCTGTTTTTT. Residues: CAISGTRADTGELFF.

This rearrangement joins TRBV28 to TRBJ2-7; D is unclear. Germline V gene data show CDR1 as MDHEN and CDR2 as SYDVKM. The CDR3 covers 15 residues. V was shortened by 3 bases and J by 1 base, with 13 bases between the two germline ends. In DNA, the CDR3 is TGTGCCAGCAGTTTCCCCCTGGGGAAATCCTACGAGCAGTACTTC. Amino acid sequence: CASSFPLGKSYEQYF.

This clonotype was recorded at least ten times. V usage is TRBV7-8 and J usage is TRBJ2-2; 7 bases match TRBD1. This CDR3 has 18 amino acids. Germline lookup yields CDR1 SGHVS and CDR2 FQNEAQ. V gave up 5 bases and J gave up 4 bases; unmatched junction bases: 16. The CDR3 sequence: CASSADRVFTAGTGELFF. In nucleotides, the CDR3 is TGTGCCAGCAGCGCTGACAGGGTATTTACGGCTGGCACCGGGGAGCTGTTTTTT.

This clonotype has more than one count but fewer than ten. The chain employs TRBV2 and TRBJ2-7; no reliable D call. The CDR3 extends over 14 amino acids. V lost 1 base and J lost 5, with 12 bases in between. From germline, CDR1 is SNHLY and CDR2 FYNNEI. CDR3 sequence (DNA): TGTGCCAGCAGTGAAGACGTGGGTGGCCACGAGCAGTACTTC. Its protein product is CASSEDVGGHEQYF.

This chain connects TRBV10-3 to TRBJ2-1; the D gene is possibly TRBD2 (6 bases). The germline CDR1 and CDR2 sequences are ENHRY and SYGVKD. CDR3 size: 13 residues. Trimming took off 2 bases at V and 7 bases at J, with 9 bases between the two ends. CDR3 residues: CAISEGGLNEQFF. For the CDR3, the DNA is TGTGCCATCAGTGAGGGGGGGTTGAATGAGCAGTTCTTC.

V gene TRBV28 combines with J gene TRBJ2-7; D is unresolved. The CDR3 extends over 12 amino acids. The germline V gene has CDR1 MDHEN and CDR2 SYDVKM. Deletions cut 4 bases from V and 4 bases from J, with 8 bases between. The chain's CDR3 is CASSYAIYEQYF. In DNA, the CDR3 is TGTGCCAGCAGTTACGCAATTTACGAGCAGTACTTC.

The rearrangement links TRBV25-1 to TRBJ2-5, with D unresolved. The germline gives CDR1 MGHDK, CDR2 SYGVNS. The CDR3 length is 15 residues. V was pared by 1 base and J by 1 base, with 10 bases between. Written as DNA, the CDR3 is TGTGCCAGCAGTGAATCTGGAAACCCCCAAGAGACCCAGTACTTC. Its protein is CASSESGNPQETQYF.

V usage is TRBV6-2 or TRBV6-3 and J usage is TRBJ1-2; weak D call: TRBD1 (5 bases). V lost 6 bases and J lost 2, with 13 bases in between. Germline V lookup: CDR1 MNHEY, CDR2 SVGEGT. The CDR3 runs to 14 residues. The CDR3 coding sequence is TGTGCCAGCAGCAAGATGACAGACAACTATGGCTACACCTTC. Its protein is CASSKMTDNYGYTF.

The chain recombines TRBV20-1 with TRBJ2-7, with TRBD2 matching over 7 bases. CDR1 and CDR2 (germline): DFQATT, SNEGSKA (reference sequence). The trim removed 3 bases at V and 3 bases at J, leaving 5 bases unmatched. The CDR3 totals 13 residues. The CDR3: CSARGEGSYEQYF. The CDR3 coding sequence is TGCAGTGCTAGGGGGGAGGGGAGCTACGAGCAGTACTTC.

This clonotype was seen repeatedly, ten times or more. This chain uses TRBV7-3 with TRBJ2-3; D possibly uses TRBD1 or TRBD2 (6 bases each). The germline V gene encodes CDR1 SGHTA and CDR2 FQGTGA. The CDR3 length is 15 residues. V was pared by 3 bases and J by 4 bases, with 14 bases between. The CDR3 DNA reads as TGTGCCAGCAGCTTCCTCGGGGGCGGGCCAGATACGCAGTATTTT. It specifies CASSFLGGGPDTQYF.

The CDR3 sequence: CASTKIGASSYEQYF. In DNA form, the CDR3 reads TGTGCCAGCACTAAAATTGGGGCTAGCTCCTACGAGCAGTACTTC. J is TRBJ2-7 and V is TRBV28; D perhaps matches TRBD1 (5 bases). The CDR3 runs 15 residues. The germline V gene encodes CDR1 MDHEN and CDR2 SYDVKM. Trimming stripped 7 bases from V and 0 bases from J, with 16 bases between.

This rearrangement joins TRBV10-3 to TRBJ2-7; D uncertain. V shed 6 bases and J shed 2 bases, with 8 bases lying between them. Germline CDR1 is ENHRY and CDR2 is SYGVKD. This CDR3 region has 12 residues. The CDR3 sequence: CAISPATYEQYF. In nucleotides, the CDR3 is TGTGCCATCAGCCCAGCCACCTACGAGCAGTACTTC.

This rearrangement joins TRBV20-1 to TRBJ2-5; no clear D. Trimming cost V 4 bases and J 0 bases, with 6 bases left between them. The CDR3 contains 12 residues. Germline CDR1 reads DFQATT; CDR2 reads SNEGSKA (reference sequence). CDR3 region: CSAINYQETQYF. The CDR3 DNA is TGCAGTGCTATTAACTACCAAGAGACCCAGTACTTC.

This clonotype was seen only a few times. V usage is TRBV7-8 and J usage is TRBJ1-1; D unclear. CDR1 SGHVS and CDR2 FQNEAQ come from the germline V gene. CDR3 length: 13 residues. V was cut by 5 bases and J by 1 base, with 8 bases left in between. CDR3 sequence (DNA): TGTGCCAGCAGCATGACACCGAACACTGAAGCTTTCTTT. It translates to CASSMTPNTEAFF.

Only a few counts were recorded for this clonotype. This rearrangement joins TRBV20-1 to TRBJ2-7, with D possibly matching TRBD1 (6 bases). V was shortened by 3 bases and J by 1 base, with 19 bases between the two germline ends. The V gene's germline CDR1 is DFQATT and CDR2 SNEGSKA (reference sequence). The CDR3 is 16 residues long. CDR3 in amino acids: CSASLLRSGASYEQYF. CDR3 in DNA: TGCAGTGCTAGTCTCCTAAGGTCAGGGGCGTCCTACGAGCAGTACTTC.

As concerns this clonotype: One base away lies a much larger clone, so this may be a sequencing read error. This sequence joins TRBV10-3 and TRBJ2-1; D is uncertain. Germline V lookup: CDR1 ENHRY, CDR2 SYGVKD. The CDR3 consists of 14 residues. The CDR3 DNA reads TGTCCCATCAGTGGTACGAGCTCCTACAATGAGCAGTTCTTC. This encodes CPISGTSSYNEQFF.

Ten or more counts support this clonotype. The junction shows a germline mismatch at one end, possibly a read error. The chain recombines TRBV5-1 with TRBJ2-1, with TRBD2 identical over 13 bases. Germline V CDR1 and CDR2: SGHRS, YFSETQ. This CDR3 is built from 16 residues. CDR3 coding DNA: TGTGCCAGCAGAAGGACTAGCGGGAGCTCCTACAATGAGCAGTTCTTC. Its translation is CASRRTSGSSYNEQFF.

The chain has TRBV28 and TRBJ2-7, with 7 bases fitting TRBD2. Germline loops: CDR1 MDHEN, CDR2 SYDVKM. V lost 4 bases, J lost 3 bases, and 9 bases stayed unmatched. The CDR3 runs to 15 residues. CDR3 bases: TGTGCCAGCAGTTCTGTGACACGGGGGGTCTACGAGCAGTACTTC. This sequence encodes CASSSVTRGVYEQYF.

This chain connects TRBV3-1 to TRBJ2-2; the match to TRBD1 covers 8 bases. This CDR3 has 14 amino acids. V trimming: 6 bases; J trimming: 5 bases; junction bases outside the gene matches: 5. Germline CDR1 LGHDT, CDR2 YNNKEL (reference sequence). The DNA for the CDR3 is TGTGCCAGCAGGGGAAGGGACAGGACCGGGGAGCTGTTTTTT. As protein: CASRGRDRTGELFF.